This T cell receptor beta chain stems from a study of shared clonotypes between healthy human individuals. How the authors handled the data: Junction-only sequences without quality scores were provided by ImmunoSEQ, so filtering was different. Generated by immunoSEQ multiplex PCR, the TCRdb table keeps only in-frame clones and is missing some. V and J calls and clone size are given by that table; D and trimming were obtained from the DNA. The repertoire consists of 300,000 to 400,000 clones, with approximately 74% occurring once and the leading ten covering over 9%. In regard to this clone: The antigen is undetermined.

Findings and caveats of the study: Generally, naive subsets came out with larger estimated richness than memory subsets. The study found lower generation probabilities in non-shared clonotypes than in those shared by all four donors. Sequencing depth was expected to affect clonotype sharing among donors.

Trimming cost V 7 bases and J 4 bases; bases outside gene matches: 13. Germline values: CDR1 SQVTM, CDR2 ANQGSEA. This CDR3 is built from 16 residues. The chain carries TRBV29-1 and TRBJ2-2, with 9 nucleotides matching TRBD2. The receptor's source is a young man in good health. The sample comprised memory CD4+ T cells sorted from blood. Subset: CD45RA-negative fraction. The CDR3 reads CSAAPPAGGSTGELFF. The DNA of the CDR3 is TGCAGCGCCGCCCCTCCAGCGGGGGGTTCCACCGGGGAGCTGTTTTTT.